This T cell receptor beta chain is drawn from a study of blood T cells in healthy people across ages. Findings of the study overall: Diversity estimates from one million T cells were considered underestimates. CMV infection status of these donors was not known.

The CDR3 spans 14 residues. The germline CDR1 and CDR2 sequences are SEHNR and FQNEAQ (reference sequence). Details on this clonotype: Its antigen is not identified.

Primers used in a second PCR of roughly 6 to 11 cycles were a sample-barcoded 5' primer and a J-beta primer mix. TCRdb reprocessed the 5' RACE reads with MiXCR, giving one entry per CDR3 protein. The data hold 1.4 million to 1.5 million distinct CDR3 sequences, with 42% observed a single time. This clonotype was obtained from a woman aged 18-29 years in good health. Sequencing was done on a sample of blood. The V call is TRBV7-9, the J call TRBJ2-4; the match to TRBD1 covers 9 bases. The J call may be wrong; the DNA end is better matched by TRBJ2-5. The CDR3 region has the DNA TGTGCCAGCAGCTCTGGGACAGGGATCGAGACCCAGTACTTC. Amino acid sequence: CASSSGTGIETQYF.